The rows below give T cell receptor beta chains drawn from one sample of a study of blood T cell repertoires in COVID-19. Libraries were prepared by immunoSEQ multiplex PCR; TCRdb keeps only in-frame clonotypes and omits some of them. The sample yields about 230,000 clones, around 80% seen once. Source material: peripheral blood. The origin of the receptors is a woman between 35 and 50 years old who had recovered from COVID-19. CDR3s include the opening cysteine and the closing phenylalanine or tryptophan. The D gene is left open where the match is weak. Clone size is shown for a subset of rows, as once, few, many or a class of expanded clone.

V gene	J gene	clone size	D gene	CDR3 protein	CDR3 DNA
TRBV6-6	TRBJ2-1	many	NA	CASREVEQFF	TGTGCCAGCAGGGAGGTTGAGCAGTTCTTC
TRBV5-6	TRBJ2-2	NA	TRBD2	CASSLQRGVDTGELFF	TGTGCCAGCAGCTTGCAGCGGGGGGTGGACACCGGGGAGCTGTTTTTT
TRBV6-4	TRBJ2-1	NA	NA	CASSLELGAKNNEQFF	TGTGCCAGCAGCCTTGAATTGGGGGCAAAAAATAATGAGCAGTTCTTC
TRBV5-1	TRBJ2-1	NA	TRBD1	CASSLGLTGNNEQFF	TGCGCCAGCAGCTTGGGCCTGACAGGGAACAATGAGCAGTTCTTC
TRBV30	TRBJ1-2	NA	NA	CAWSSRPQPGGYTF	TGTGCCTGGAGTTCCCGTCCCCAGCCGGGGGGCTACACCTTC
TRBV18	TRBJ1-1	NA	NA	CASSPRAEGTEAFF	TGTGCCAGCTCACCCCGGGCCGAGGGAACTGAAGCTTTCTTT
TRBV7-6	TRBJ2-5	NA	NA	CASSLGAVLPPQETQYF	TGTGCCAGCAGCTTGGGTGCGGTCCTACCCCCCCAAGAGACCCAGTACTTC
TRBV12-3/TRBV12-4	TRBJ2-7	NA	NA	CASSFGGIYEQYF	TGTGCCAGCAGTTTCGGCGGAATCTACGAGCAGTACTTC
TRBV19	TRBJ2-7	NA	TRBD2	CASSGLSGGDYEQYF	TGTGCCAGTAGTGGCCTTAGCGGGGGAGACTACGAGCAGTACTTC
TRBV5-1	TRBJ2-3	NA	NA	CASSLFSGTDTQYF	TGCGCCAGCAGCTTGTTCAGTGGCACAGATACGCAGTATTTT
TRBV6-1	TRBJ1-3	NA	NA	CASSEGGWSGNTIYF	TGTGCCAGCAGTGAGGGAGGGTGGTCTGGAAACACCATATATTTT
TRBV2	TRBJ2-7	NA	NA	CASSEYYEQYF	TGTGCCAGCAGTGAATACTACGAGCAGTACTTC
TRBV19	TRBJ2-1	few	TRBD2	CASSPRLAGDEQFF	TGTGCCAGTAGTCCACGACTAGCGGGGGATGAGCAGTTCTTC
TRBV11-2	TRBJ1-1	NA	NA	CASSLVAGTTEAFF	TGTGCCAGCAGCTTAGTAGCGGGTACCACTGAAGCTTTCTTT
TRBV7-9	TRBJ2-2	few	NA	CASSLGHPSGELFF	TGTGCCAGCAGCTTGGGACATCCGTCCGGGGAGCTGTTTTTT
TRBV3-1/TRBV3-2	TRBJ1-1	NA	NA	CASSQGDLGNTEAFF	TGTGCCAGCAGCCAGGGAGACTTGGGGAACACTGAAGCTTTCTTT
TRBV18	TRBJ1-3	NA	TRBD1	CASSPQGADNTIYF	TGTGCCAGCTCACCACAGGGGGCTGACAACACCATATATTTT
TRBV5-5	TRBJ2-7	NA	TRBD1	CASRETGGTYEQYF	TGTGCCAGCAGAGAAACAGGGGGCACTTACGAGCAGTACTTC
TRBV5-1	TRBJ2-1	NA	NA	CASSLVVSSYNEQFF	TGCGCCAGCAGCTTGGTGGTTAGCTCCTACAATGAGCAGTTCTTC
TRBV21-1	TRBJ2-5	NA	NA	CASSATGVNGETQYF	TGTGCCAGCAGCGCCACAGGGGTTAATGGAGAGACCCAGTACTTC
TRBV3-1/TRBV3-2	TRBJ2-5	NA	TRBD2	CASSASSGTSWETQYF	TGTGCCAGCAGCGCCTCCTCCGGGACTAGCTGGGAGACCCAGTACTTC
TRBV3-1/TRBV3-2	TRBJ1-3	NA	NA	CASSPRGSGNTIYF	TGTGCCAGCAGCCCGAGAGGCTCTGGAAACACCATATATTTT
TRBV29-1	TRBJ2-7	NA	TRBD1	CSVEVGDSYEQYF	TGCAGCGTTGAAGTGGGGGACAGCTACGAGCAGTACTTC
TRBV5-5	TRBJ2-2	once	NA	CASSPEGGRTGELFF	TGTGCCAGCAGCCCGGAAGGGGGAAGGACCGGGGAGCTGTTTTTT
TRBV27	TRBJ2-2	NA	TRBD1	CASSFPPGTGDTGELFF	TGTGCCAGCAGCTTCCCACCCGGGACAGGGGACACCGGGGAGCTGTTTTTT